This T cell receptor beta chain was observed in a study of cytomegalovirus exposure and HLA in healthy donors. The study ran its PCR with 60 Vbeta and 13 Jbeta primers. Repertoires were generated with immunoSEQ multiplex PCR, while TCRdb's copy carries only in-frame clones and drops some. Here the sample spans under 200,000 clones, around 75% being singletons. The sample taken for sequencing was PBMCs. The sequence was obtained from a male donor in good health and CMV-seronegative.

CDR3 bases: TGTGCCAGTAGTAAGGACGGGGATCAGCCCCAGCATTTT. Translated: CASSKDGDQPQHF. V usage is TRBV19 and J usage is TRBJ1-5; D is uncertain. The germline V and J ends were trimmed by 4 bases and 5 bases, with 9 bases remaining between them. Germline V lookup: CDR1 LNHDA, CDR2 SQIVND (reference sequence). This CDR3 has 13 residues.